These T cell receptor beta chains were read from a single sample in a study of shared clonotypes between healthy human individuals. Generated by immunoSEQ multiplex PCR, the TCRdb table keeps only in-frame clones and is missing some. This sample yields about 480,000 clones, of which over 75% are seen a single time; approximately 12% belongs to the top ten. Sequences were obtained from PBMCs. All receptors derive from a woman aged 40 to 50 in good health. Some clones in this sample may be carry-over from other donors' samples. Each CDR3 is given with its conserved first and last residue. Fields, in order: clone size, J gene, D gene, V gene, CDR3 protein, CDR3 DNA. D genes are given only for firm matches. Expanded clones get a size class; other rows say once, few or many, or leave the size out.

size: NA
J: TRBJ1-5
D: NA
V: TRBV7-9
CDR3: CASSLGVRQPQHF
DNA: TGTGCCAGCAGCTTGGGGGTAAGGCAGCCCCAGCATTTT

size: once
J: TRBJ2-5
D: TRBD1
V: TRBV29-1
CDR3: CSVLTTGSDETQYF
DNA: TGCAGCGTCCTCACGACAGGGTCGGACGAGACCCAGTACTTC

size: NA
J: TRBJ2-7
D: TRBD1
V: TRBV23-1
CDR3: CASSQPTPAGTGGSSYEQYF
DNA: TGCGCCAGCAGTCAACCGACGCCGGCTGGGACAGGGGGCTCCTCCTACGAGCAGTACTTC

size: NA
J: TRBJ2-7
D: TRBD2
V: TRBV6-5
CDR3: CASSYSLAGAGEQYF
DNA: TGTGCCAGCAGTTACTCCCTAGCGGGAGCCGGCGAGCAGTACTTC

size: NA
J: TRBJ2-1
D: NA
V: TRBV4-2
CDR3: CASSRYDREQFF
DNA: TGTGCCAGCAGCCGGTATGATAGGGAGCAGTTCTTC

size: many
J: TRBJ2-7
D: NA
V: TRBV2
CDR3: CASSSDSGAYEQYF
DNA: TGTGCCAGCAGTTCCGACAGTGGGGCCTACGAGCAGTACTTC

size: NA
J: TRBJ1-5
D: NA
V: TRBV10-3
CDR3: CAIGGALNQPQHF
DNA: TGTGCCATAGGGGGGGCCCTCAATCAGCCCCAGCATTTT

size: NA
J: TRBJ2-7
D: TRBD2
V: TRBV6-1
CDR3: CASTRLADSSYEQYF
DNA: TGTGCCAGCACACGACTAGCGGATAGCTCCTACGAGCAGTACTTC

size: few
J: TRBJ1-1
D: NA
V: TRBV5-1
CDR3: CASSLPDNTEAFF
DNA: TGCGCCAGCAGCTTGCCCGACAACACTGAAGCTTTCTTT

size: few
J: TRBJ1-4
D: NA
V: TRBV2
CDR3: CASSEVRAAEKLFF
DNA: TGTGCCAGCAGTGAGGTCAGGGCAGCTGAAAAACTGTTTTTT

size: NA
J: TRBJ2-1
D: TRBD2
V: TRBV7-2
CDR3: CASSLIWAGTSGRANEQFF
DNA: TGTGCCAGCAGCTTAATTTGGGCCGGGACTAGCGGGAGGGCCAATGAGCAGTTCTTC

size: NA
J: TRBJ1-5
D: NA
V: TRBV28
CDR3: CASSDLDRDNQPQHF
DNA: TGTGCCAGCAGCGACCTCGACAGAGATAATCAGCCCCAGCATTTT

size: NA
J: TRBJ2-2
D: NA
V: TRBV28
CDR3: CASSFPGFDTGELFF
DNA: TGTGCCAGCAGTTTCCCCGGGTTCGACACCGGGGAGCTGTTTTTT

size: NA
J: TRBJ1-1
D: NA
V: TRBV21-1
CDR3: CASSKERGRVNTEAFF
DNA: TGTGCCAGCAGCAAAGAGCGGGGGAGGGTGAACACTGAAGCTTTCTTT

size: NA
J: TRBJ2-1
D: TRBD2
V: TRBV28
CDR3: CASRTLATNEQFF
DNA: TGTGCCAGCAGAACACTAGCGACCAATGAGCAGTTCTTC

size: NA
J: TRBJ2-1
D: NA
V: TRBV7-2
CDR3: CASSLGGTQGNYNEQFF
DNA: TGTGCCAGCAGCTTGGGGGGGACACAAGGCAACTACAATGAGCAGTTCTTC

size: NA
J: TRBJ1-3
D: NA
V: TRBV9
CDR3: CASRLTGSSGNTIYF
DNA: TGTGCCAGCAGACTAACAGGATCCTCTGGAAACACCATATATTTT

size: NA
J: TRBJ2-3
D: TRBD2
V: TRBV5-1
CDR3: CASSPERDPVDTQYF
DNA: TGCGCCAGCAGCCCCGAGCGGGATCCTGTAGATACGCAGTATTTT

size: NA
J: TRBJ2-7
D: NA
V: TRBV11-2
CDR3: CASSFTWDTTRSYEQYF
DNA: TGTGCCAGCAGCTTCACATGGGACACCACTCGATCCTACGAGCAGTACTTC

size: few
J: TRBJ2-1
D: NA
V: TRBV6-1
CDR3: CASSDPRPQGEQFF
DNA: TGTGCCAGCAGTGACCCTCGGCCGCAGGGTGAGCAGTTCTTC

size: many
J: TRBJ1-1
D: NA
V: TRBV30
CDR3: CAWTRQKDSEAFF
DNA: TGTGCCTGGACCAGGCAGAAGGACAGTGAAGCTTTCTTT

size: NA
J: TRBJ2-3
D: TRBD2
V: TRBV29-1
CDR3: CSVGGTSGRAGTSQYF
DNA: TGCAGCGTTGGGGGGACTAGCGGGAGGGCCGGTACCTCGCAGTATTTT